This is a list of T cell receptor beta chains from one sample in a study of neoadjuvant anti-PD-1 for oral cavity cancer. Method: immunoSEQ multiplex PCR; TCRdb's copy keeps in-frame clones and lacks some. The data hold roughly 60,000 clones, with 79% observed a single time. The sample was PBMCs, taken before nivolumab (anti-PD-1) treatment. The source is a person aged 35-79 years with oral cavity squamous cell carcinoma. Both conserved end residues are part of each CDR3. A D gene is named only where the DNA matches it firmly. Part of the rows lack a size; the others show once, few, many or a class for expanded clones.

V	size	J	D	DNA	CDR3
TRBV7-3	once	TRBJ2-1	TRBD2	TGTGCCAGCAGCTTAATTGGCGCGGGAGGGCCGGGGAATGAGCAGTTCTTC	CASSLIGAGGPGNEQFF
TRBV5-6	NA	TRBJ2-5	TRBD1	TGTGCCAGCAGCTTCCAGGGGGCAACTGAGACCCAGTACTTC	CASSFQGATETQYF
TRBV27	NA	TRBJ1-5	NA	TGTGCCAGCAGTCCAAAGCCTGGGGTTACTCAGCCCCAGCATTTT	CASSPKPGVTQPQHF
TRBV28	NA	TRBJ1-1	NA	TGTGCCAGCAGTTTCGCCTCGGGAGGGGGTAACACTGAAGCTTTCTTT	CASSFASGGGNTEAFF
TRBV2	once	TRBJ1-2	TRBD1	TGTGCCAGCAGTGACCGGACAGGGCCGAACTATGGCTACACCTTC	CASSDRTGPNYGYTF
TRBV6-5	few	TRBJ2-7	TRBD1	TGTGCCAGCAGTCGATCGGGACAGGCTCACGAGCAGTACTTC	CASSRSGQAHEQYF
TRBV28	NA	TRBJ2-3	TRBD2	TGTGCCAGCAGCTCGCTAGCGGGAGGGCACTTCATGACCACAGATACGCAGTATTTT	CASSSLAGGHFMTTDTQYF
TRBV25-1	NA	TRBJ1-1	NA	TGTGCCAGCGCACCCTGGGAGCCGAACACTGAAGCTTTCTTT	CASAPWEPNTEAFF
TRBV11-2	few	TRBJ1-6	NA	TGTGCCAGCAGCTTAGAAGGGAATTCACCCCTCCACTTT	CASSLEGNSPLHF
TRBV27	NA	TRBJ1-5	NA	TGTGCCAGCAGTTTAAGGGGGGAAAGACAGCCCCAGCATTTT	CASSLRGERQPQHF
TRBV11-1	NA	TRBJ2-5	TRBD2	TGTGCCAGCAGCTCTTCCGGGACTAGCGGGGATGAGACCCAGTACTTC	CASSSSGTSGDETQYF
TRBV19	NA	TRBJ1-2	NA	TGTGCCAGTAGTCGGCAGCCTGGGAGCTATGGCTACACCTTC	CASSRQPGSYGYTF
TRBV19	NA	TRBJ2-1	TRBD2	TGTGCCAGTAGTATGGGAGGCGGGAGATACAATGAGCAGTTCTTC	CASSMGGGRYNEQFF
TRBV16	NA	TRBJ2-2	NA	TGTGCCAGCAGCCAATATGTGGGAAACACCGGGGAGCTGTTTTTT	CASSQYVGNTGELFF
TRBV6-6	NA	TRBJ2-2	NA	TGTGCCAGCAGCCTCAGGAGAACGAACACCGGGGAGCTGTTTTTT	CASSLRRTNTGELFF
TRBV9	NA	TRBJ2-2	TRBD1	TGTGCCAGCAGCGCTATCTCGACAGGGCGCCATACCGGGGAGCTGTTTTTT	CASSAISTGRHTGELFF
TRBV6-1	NA	TRBJ2-7	TRBD2	TGTGCCAGCAGTGTAACGACTAGCGGGGGGGCCTACGAGCAGTACTTC	CASSVTTSGGAYEQYF
TRBV2	NA	TRBJ1-2	TRBD1	TGTGCCAGCAGTCCGGGACAGAACTATGGCTACACCTTC	CASSPGQNYGYTF
TRBV5-1	NA	TRBJ2-3	NA	TGCGCCAGCAGCAAAGAGGTAACAGATACGCAGTATTTT	CASSKEVTDTQYF
TRBV6-4	NA	TRBJ2-5	NA	TGTGCCAGCAGTGAATCAACAGGGACTCAAGAGACCCAGTACTTC	CASSESTGTQETQYF
TRBV10-2	NA	TRBJ2-6	NA	TGCGCCAGCAGTGACCCCGGTGGGGGTCTATCTGGGGCCAACGTCCTGACTTTC	CASSDPGGGLSGANVLTF
TRBV13	NA	TRBJ2-1	TRBD2	TGTGCCAGCAGCAGCTGGGGAGGGGAAAACAATGAGCAGTTCTTC	CASSSWGGENNEQFF
TRBV6-6	NA	TRBJ1-4	NA	TGTGCCAGCAGTTACGAGGGTAATGAAAAACTGTTTTTT	CASSYEGNEKLFF
TRBV12-5	NA	TRBJ1-1	NA	TGTGCTAGTGCCCTGGAGAACACTGAAGCTTTCTTT	CASALENTEAFF
TRBV7-2	NA	TRBJ1-5	NA	TGTGCCAGCACCCTAGGGGGTGGTGGGGCTCAGTTTAGCAATCAGCCCCAGCATTTT	CASTLGGGGAQFSNQPQHF
TRBV4-2	NA	TRBJ2-5	NA	TGTGCCAGCAGCCCTGAGACAGACCAAGAGACCCAGTACTTC	CASSPETDQETQYF
TRBV15	NA	TRBJ1-4	TRBD1	TGTGCCACCAGCAGAGATCAAAGGGGGCGAGGAGAAAAACTGTTTTTT	CATSRDQRGRGEKLFF
TRBV15	NA	TRBJ2-1	NA	TGTGCCACCAGCAGCTATCCAGGGGAGCAGTTCTTC	CATSSYPGEQFF
TRBV7-2	NA	TRBJ1-6	NA	TGTGCCAGCAGCTTAGGTTCGGTTGACAGTTCACCCCTCCACTTT	CASSLGSVDSSPLHF
TRBV6-1	NA	TRBJ1-6	TRBD1	TGTGCCAGCAGAGATGGACAGGGTAGATCACCCCTCCACTTT	CASRDGQGRSPLHF
TRBV6-5	once	TRBJ1-4	NA	TGTGCCAGCAGTTACGGCAGAACTAATGAAAAACTGTTTTTT	CASSYGRTNEKLFF
TRBV28	NA	TRBJ1-4	NA	TGTGCCAGTAAACGGGGAATTAATGAAAAACTGTTTTTT	CASKRGINEKLFF
TRBV19	few	TRBJ1-5	NA	TGTGCCAGTGGACCCCAGGGAGGCAATCAGCCCCAGCATTTT	CASGPQGGNQPQHF
TRBV30	NA	TRBJ1-2	NA	TGTGCCTGGGGTAAACAGGGTCGTGGCTACACCTTC	CAWGKQGRGYTF
TRBV19	NA	TRBJ2-6	TRBD1	TGTGCCAGTAGTAAAAGGACAGGGGCAAAGAGCTCTGGGGCCAACGTCCTGACTTTC	CASSKRTGAKSSGANVLTF
TRBV11-2	few	TRBJ2-7	TRBD2	TGTGCCAGCAGCCGCTTGGTCCAGCGGGAGATATTTGTACAGCAGTACTTC	CASSRLVQREIFVQQYF
TRBV15	once	TRBJ1-1	NA	TGTGCCACCAGCAGAGCAGGGTACCTGAACACTGAAGCTTTCTTT	CATSRAGYLNTEAFF
TRBV29-1	NA	TRBJ2-1	NA	TGCAGCGTTGAAAAGTTAAATGAGCAGTTCTTC	CSVEKLNEQFF
TRBV5-6	NA	TRBJ1-5	NA	TGTGCCAGCAGCTTGGGAGGGTACCGCAATCAGCCCCAGCATTTT	CASSLGGYRNQPQHF
TRBV11-2	NA	TRBJ2-7	NA	TGTGCCAGCAGCTTTTGGGGGCCCGGGGCCTACGAGCAGTACTTC	CASSFWGPGAYEQYF
TRBV9	NA	TRBJ1-2	NA	TGTGCCAGCAGCCCCGTTTGGGAGGCGGCGAGCTATGGCTACACCTTC	CASSPVWEAASYGYTF
TRBV28	few	TRBJ1-2	NA	TGTGCCAGCAGTTCGGACCTCGGGGGCTATGGCTACACCTTC	CASSSDLGGYGYTF
TRBV7-2	NA	TRBJ2-7	TRBD2	TGTGCCAGCAGCCCCGCCAGCGGGGCGCCCTACGAGCAGTACTTC	CASSPASGAPYEQYF
TRBV11-2	NA	TRBJ2-1	NA	TGTGCCAGCAGCTCGCGTACTGGAAATGAGCAGTTCTTC	CASSSRTGNEQFF
TRBV27	NA	TRBJ2-1	TRBD2	TGTGCCAGCAGTCCCCCTCCAGCGGGGGTCAGGGAGCAGTTCTTC	CASSPPPAGVREQFF
TRBV5-4	NA	TRBJ2-2	TRBD2	TGTGCCAGCAGCGAGCGGGGGGAAAACACCGGGGAGCTGTTTTTT	CASSERGENTGELFF
TRBV7-6	few	TRBJ1-1	NA	TGTGCCAGCAGCGTACAGGAGAACACTGAAGCTTTCTTT	CASSVQENTEAFF
TRBV5-1	NA	TRBJ2-2	NA	TGCGCCAGCAGCCCCCGGGGGCCCAACACCGGGGAGCTGTTTTTT	CASSPRGPNTGELFF
TRBV6-5	NA	TRBJ2-2	TRBD1	TGTGCCAGCAATAGACAGGGGTGGAACACCGGGGAGCTGTTTTTT	CASNRQGWNTGELFF
TRBV30	NA	TRBJ1-1	NA	TGTGCCTGGGGACCAACACCGAACACTGAAGCTTTCTTT	CAWGPTPNTEAFF
TRBV27	NA	TRBJ1-1	NA	TGTGCCAGCAAAATTGTTATGGGGGGAAACACTGAAGCTTTCTTT	CASKIVMGGNTEAFF
TRBV27	NA	TRBJ2-5	NA	TGTGCCAGCAGTCTCAGCGGTGGGAGAGTGGAGACCCAGTACTTC	CASSLSGGRVETQYF
TRBV1	NA	TRBJ2-1	NA	TGCACCAGCAGCCAAGATCTGACTAGCCCGTGGGTTGAGCAGTTCTTC	CTSSQDLTSPWVEQFF
TRBV5-1	NA	TRBJ1-4	TRBD1	TGCGCCAGCAGCTTGGGGGACAGGGCCGAAAAACTGTTTTTT	CASSLGDRAEKLFF
TRBV10-1	NA	TRBJ1-3	TRBD1	TGCGCCAGCAGTGGACAGGGCATTAATGGAAACACCATATATTTT	CASSGQGINGNTIYF